This entry lists 22 T cell receptor beta chains sequenced from one sample in a study of neurological immune-mediated disorders. A single record per CDR3 protein comes from TCRdb applying MiXCR to the 5' RACE reads. The data hold approximately 65,000 distinct CDR3 sequences, with around 4% observed a single time. Sequencing was done on a sample of PBMCs. These receptors all come from a man in his fifties or sixties with multiple sclerosis.

This clonotype was counted many times. This chain uses TRBV5-1 with TRBJ1-4; D is perhaps TRBD1 (6 bases). Germline V gene sequence: CDR1 SGHRS, CDR2 YFSETQ. The ends were cut back, 0 bases at V and 4 bases at J, with 13 bases in the middle. This CDR3 contains 16 residues. CDR3 region: CASSLAEGGYNEKLFF. The DNA for the CDR3 is TGCGCCAGCAGCTTGGCTGAGGGGGGTTATAATGAAAAACTGTTTTTT.

This clonotype was seen ten or more times. The chain recombines TRBV6-6 with TRBJ2-4; tentative D call: TRBD2 (5 bases). The CDR3 runs 15 residues. The germline V gene has CDR1 MNHNY and CDR2 SVGAGI (reference sequence). V was trimmed by 4 bases and J by 0 bases, leaving 10 bases between them. This chain's CDR3 is CASSSEELAKNIQYF. CDR3 in DNA: TGTGCCAGCAGTTCGGAGGAACTAGCCAAAAACATTCAGTACTTC.

This clonotype showed up many times. V is TRBV19 and J is TRBJ1-2, with TRBD1 identical over 10 bases. Germline V gene lookup returns CDR1 LNHDA and CDR2 SQIVND (reference sequence). The CDR3 spans 14 residues. The J segment lost 4 bases and the V segment lost 6 bases, leaving 5 bases of the junction unmatched. CDR3 amino acids: CASSSGQGSYGYTF. DNA for the CDR3: TGTGCCAGTAGCTCGGGACAGGGGAGCTATGGCTACACCTTC.

This clonotype was recorded many times. The V and J genes are TRBV20-1 and TRBJ1-1, with D unresolved. The CDR3 has 12 residues. Trimming pared 6 bases from V and 2 bases from J, leaving 10 bases between. Germline V lookup: CDR1 DFQATT, CDR2 SNEGSKA (reference sequence). DNA of the CDR3: TGCAGTGCATTAGACCCAAACACTGAAGCTTTCTTT. Encoded protein: CSALDPNTEAFF.

This clonotype was picked up many times. The CDR3 is CASSHGAEAFF. Here the CDR3 DNA reads TGTGCCAGCAGCCATGGGGCTGAAGCTTTCTTT. V usage is TRBV6-6 and J usage is TRBJ1-1; D gene unclear. This CDR3 has 11 residues. The V end lost 6 bases, the J end lost 6 bases, and 8 bases lay between the germline ends. In germline, CDR1 is MNHNY, CDR2 SVGAGI (reference sequence).

This clonotype came up many times. The chain recombines TRBV5-1 with TRBJ2-1; D call uncertain. From germline, CDR1 is SGHRS and CDR2 YFSETQ. The CDR3 spans 14 residues. V was shortened by 5 bases and J by 4 bases, with 13 bases between the two germline ends. The CDR3 DNA reads as TGCGCCAGCAGAGCACAGAAGAAATACAATGAGCAGTTCTTC. It encodes CASRAQKKYNEQFF.

This clonotype has a count of ten or more. The chain has TRBV12-3 or TRBV12-4 and TRBJ2-4; TRBD2 agrees at 13 bases. This CDR3 comprises 18 residues. Trimming removed 5 bases from V and 0 bases from J; junction bases left unmatched: 7. CDR3 DNA sequence: TGTGCCAGCAGTCTCGGGACTAGCGGGGTCCTAGCCAAAAACATTCAGTACTTC. Protein product: CASSLGTSGVLAKNIQYF.

This clonotype has just a few counts. The chain combines TRBV12-3 or TRBV12-4 with TRBJ1-1; D may be TRBD1 (5 bases). Trimming removed 5 bases at V and 0 bases at J, with 10 bases between. The CDR3 loop spans 14 amino acids. The CDR3 nucleotides are TGTGCCAGCAGTACACAGGTAATGAACACTGAAGCTTTCTTT. It codes for CASSTQVMNTEAFF.

This clonotype came up many times. The rearrangement uses TRBV5-1 and TRBJ1-1, with 8 bases identical to TRBD1. The CDR3 length is 15 residues. The V gene end was trimmed by 5 bases and the J gene end by 0 bases; junction bases not matched to a gene: 6. The germline gives CDR1 SGHRS, CDR2 YFSETQ. CDR3 coding DNA: TGCGCCAGCAGGCGGGACAGGAGCCTGAACACTGAAGCTTTCTTT. Translating gives CASRRDRSLNTEAFF.

This clonotype was seen a handful of times. A read error may produce the germline difference seen at one junction end. This chain uses TRBV20-1 with TRBJ1-3; D might be TRBD1 (5 bases). Germline V gene lookup returns CDR1 DFQATT and CDR2 SNEGSKA (reference sequence). This CDR3 comprises 13 residues. CDR3 DNA sequence: TGCAGTGCTAGCGTCGGGGGGGGAAAAACCATATATTTT. Its protein is CSASVGGGKTIYF.

This clonotype was seen at least ten times. CDR3 bases: TGTGCCAGCAGCCCCGGAGGGACTAGGGGAGAGACCCAGTACTTC. This gives the protein CASSPGGTRGETQYF. This chain joins TRBV9 and TRBJ2-5; 8 nucleotides line up with TRBD2. Germline CDR1 and CDR2: SGDLS and YYNGEE. The length of the CDR3 is 15 residues. The V and J ends lost 4 bases and 4 bases, in that order; junction bases with no gene match: 9.

This clonotype has a count of ten or more. The CDR3 sequence is CATSDTDNQETQYF. In DNA, the CDR3 is TGTGCCACCAGTGACACCGACAACCAAGAGACCCAGTACTTC. The V and J genes are TRBV24-1 and TRBJ2-5; D gene unclear. The CDR3 consists of 14 residues. Between the trimmed V and J ends, which lost 4 bases and 0 bases, there was a span of 8 bases. Germline loops: CDR1 KGHDR, CDR2 SFDVKD.

This clonotype was counted at least ten times. This chain connects TRBV6-5 to TRBJ1-5; D gene ambiguous. The germline CDR1 and CDR2 sequences are MNHEY and SVGAGI. This CDR3 region has 16 residues. V shed 0 bases and J shed 0 bases, with 9 bases lying between them. This chain's CDR3 is CASSYSRFASNQPQHF. For the CDR3, the DNA is TGTGCCAGCAGTTACTCTCGATTTGCTAGCAATCAGCCCCAGCATTTT.

Many counts were recorded for this clonotype. The chain couples TRBV2 to TRBJ2-1; weak D call: TRBD2 (5 bases). Germline CDR1 is SNHLY and CDR2 is FYNNEI. The CDR3 length is 16 residues. Trimming removed 2 bases at V and 7 bases at J, with 18 bases between. The CDR3 is CASSELSYRELNEQFF. The CDR3 nucleotides read TGTGCCAGCAGTGAACTCAGTTATAGGGAGCTGAATGAGCAGTTCTTC.

This clonotype was counted at least ten times. The CDR3 protein is CASSEFKGNTEAFF. DNA of the CDR3: TGTGCCAGCAGTGAATTCAAAGGGAACACTGAAGCTTTCTTT. The V call is TRBV25-1, the J call TRBJ1-1; D unclear. This CDR3 has 14 amino acids. V dropped 1 base and J dropped 1 base, with 7 bases sitting between them. From germline, CDR1 is MGHDK and CDR2 SYGVNS.

This clonotype was observed once. A junction boundary mismatches the germline segment, possibly from a read error. The gene calls are TRBV5-1 and TRBJ1-2, with D maybe TRBD1 (6 bases). Germline V gene data show CDR1 as SGHRS and CDR2 as YFSETQ. This CDR3 has 14 residues. The CDR3 protein is CASSPWTDDYGYTF. The CDR3 nucleotides read TGCGCTAGCAGCCCATGGACAGACGATTATGGCTACACCTTC.

This clonotype was found many times. This rearrangement joins TRBV4-1 to TRBJ2-2; D tentatively fits TRBD1 or TRBD2 (5 bases each). Looked up from germline, CDR1 is MGHRA and CDR2 is YSYEKL. This CDR3 has 15 amino acids. V was pared by 3 bases and J by 8 bases, with 16 bases between. The DNA of the CDR3 is TGCGCCAGCAGCCACACCGGGACGTACTTGGGGGAGCTGTTTTTT. Residues: CASSHTGTYLGELFF.

In its sample, this clonotype was seen many times. The chain's CDR3 is CASGPGTLNTGELFF. Written as DNA, the CDR3 is TGTGCTAGTGGACCCGGGACCTTGAACACCGGGGAGCTGTTTTTT. The chain joins TRBV12-5 to TRBJ2-2; either TRBD1 or TRBD2 may supply D (5 bases each). CDR1 LGHNT and CDR2 FRNRAP come from the germline V gene. There are 15 residues in the CDR3. V was pared by 6 bases and J by 1 base, with 12 bases between.

This clonotype was counted many times. The CDR3 reads CASSPPTGFTEAFF. The CDR3 coding sequence is TGTGCCAGCTCACCACCCACAGGCTTCACTGAAGCTTTCTTT. V gene TRBV18 combines with J gene TRBJ1-1, with D possibly TRBD1 on 5 matching bases. CDR1 and CDR2 from the germline V gene are KGHSH and LQKENI. This CDR3 contains 14 residues. The V end was cut by 0 bases, the J end by 4 bases, with 9 bases between. Filled out from reference TRBV18 and TRBJ1-1, the complete variable domain reads NAGVMQNPRHLVRRRGQEARLRCSPMKGHSHVYWYRQLPEEGLKFMVYLQKENIIDESGMPKERFSAEFPKEGPSILRIQQVVRGDSAAYFCASSPPTGFTEAFFGQGTRLTVV.

The chain couples TRBV28 to TRBJ2-6, with D uncertain. The CDR3 is 14 amino acids. V gave up 6 bases and J gave up 0 bases, with 6 bases separating them. Germline CDR1 and CDR2: MDHEN and SYDVKM. The CDR3 coding sequence is TGTGCCAGCAGACTCAGCTCTGGGGCCAACGTCCTGACTTTC. Its protein is CASRLSSGANVLTF.

This clonotype was found many times. The rearrangement joins TRBV5-1 to TRBJ2-7; D tentatively reads TRBD1 or TRBD2 (5 bases each). The CDR3 runs 15 residues. The germline V gene has CDR1 SGHRS and CDR2 YFSETQ. Deletions cut 3 bases from V and 3 bases from J, with 16 bases between. CDR3 DNA: TGCGCCAGCAGCTGGGGACGTTCCCACAGCTACGAGCAGTACTTC. Protein sequence: CASSWGRSHSYEQYF.

The sample holds many counts of this clonotype. The chain couples TRBV12-3 or TRBV12-4 to TRBJ2-1; 9 nucleotides line up with TRBD1. The V segment lost 4 bases and the J segment 6 bases; nucleotides outside the gene matches: 1. The CDR3 loop spans 13 amino acids. The DNA of the CDR3 is TGTGCCAGCAGTTCGGGACAGGGCAATGAGCAGTTCTTC. Protein: CASSSGQGNEQFF.